This section outlines one T cell receptor (beta chain) sequence together with its context. Its antigen remains unknown. As for time point: baseline pretreatment blood. Treatment meaning: 15 Gy SBRT to primary tumor, nephrectomy 4 weeks later. Radiation-treated patients gave blood at baseline, week 2 and week 4. The patient's renal cell carcinoma had clear cell pathology. The sample comes from a study of radiation and T cells in renal cell carcinoma. Germline lookup yields CDR1 SGDLS and CDR2 YYNGEE. The CDR3 is 15 amino acids. J was trimmed by 1 base and V by 4 bases; bases with no gene match: 7. Study conclusions and caveats: Baseline intratumoral clonotype presence is unknown without pretreatment biopsies. From baseline, blood top tumor clonotypes peaked at 2 weeks post-radiation.

TCRdb keeps only in-frame clones here, not all; method: immunoSEQ multiplex PCR. The sample lists about 130,000 clones, around nine tenths occurring once. The sequenced sample was blood, obtained from a patient whose treatment included radiotherapy and nephrectomy. The V call is TRBV9, the J call TRBJ1-2, with TRBD1 matching over 7 bases. This receptor was identified in a woman aged 45-59 years with renal cell carcinoma. The CDR3 nucleotides read TGTGCCAGCAGCCCCTTCGGGACAGTTAACTATGGCTACACCTTC. It yields the protein CASSPFGTVNYGYTF.